The 13 T cell receptor beta chains listed next were all sequenced from one sample in a study of cytomegalovirus exposure and HLA in healthy donors. PCR amplification relied on 60 Vbeta primers (plus 13 Jbeta primers). The protocol was immunoSEQ multiplex PCR, while the TCRdb copy is restricted to in-frame clones and leaves out a portion. The sample lists 120,000 to 150,000 clones; roughly 80% were seen once. Sequencing was performed on PBMCs. The receptors originated from a man in his forties in good health and CMV-seropositive.

This clone was observed once. V gene TRBV4-1 combines with J gene TRBJ2-7; 13 nucleotides agree with TRBD2. V lost 4 bases to trimming and J lost 3 bases; unmatched junction nucleotides: 6. CDR3 length: 16 residues. Per the germline V gene, CDR1 is MGHRA and CDR2 is YSYEKL. The CDR3 nucleotides read TGCGCCAGCAGCCCCTCGACTAGCGGGAGGTTCTACGAGCAGTACTTC. It codes for CASSPSTSGRFYEQYF.

This clone has just one count. The chain is built from TRBV6-1 and TRBJ2-2; D uncertain. CDR1 and CDR2 from the germline V gene are MNHNS and SASEGT. The CDR3 consists of 13 residues. Between the trimmed V and J ends, which lost 4 bases and 5 bases, there was a span of 8 bases. In nucleotides, the CDR3 is TGTGCCAGCAGTGGACACAAAACCGGGGAGCTGTTTTTT. It specifies CASSGHKTGELFF.

The rearrangement links TRBV5-1 to TRBJ1-1, with D possibly TRBD1 on 5 matching bases. Germline CDR1 SGHRS, CDR2 YFSETQ. V lost 5 bases to trimming and J lost 1 base, with 12 bases between them. The CDR3 contains 14 residues. CDR3 region: CASSGGRGNTEAFF. The DNA for the CDR3 is TGCGCCAGCAGTGGAGGGAGGGGGAACACTGAAGCTTTCTTT.

This rearrangement joins TRBV14 to TRBJ2-7, with 8 positions matching TRBD2. The CDR3 runs to 15 residues. V gave up 1 base and J gave up 3 bases; unmatched junction bases: 5. Per the germline V gene, CDR1 is SGHDN and CDR2 is FVKESK. The CDR3 loop is CASSQGSGISYEQYF. In nucleotides, the CDR3 is TGTGCCAGCAGCCAAGGTAGCGGGATTAGCTACGAGCAGTACTTC.

This chain connects TRBV7-9 to TRBJ2-2; a possible D gene is TRBD1 (5 bases). Germline CDR1 and CDR2: SEHNR and FQNEAQ (reference sequence). V lost 5 bases and J lost 7, with 17 bases in between. This CDR3 is built from 15 residues. Here the CDR3 reads CASSRNSGLDGELFF. CDR3 in DNA: TGTGCCAGCAGCCGCAACTCAGGGTTGGACGGGGAGCTGTTTTTT.

The V gene is TRBV2, the J gene TRBJ2-5, with 8 bases matching TRBD2. Germline-derived CDR1 and CDR2 are SNHLY and FYNNEI. The V segment lost 7 bases and the J segment 4 bases; nucleotides outside the gene matches: 11. This CDR3 is built from 15 residues. CDR3 DNA: TGTGCCAGCAACCTCCTGCGGGGGGCAGGAGAGACCCAGTACTTC. Translated: CASNLLRGAGETQYF.

The chain links TRBV30 to TRBJ1-2; no firm D call. Per the germline V gene, CDR1 is GTSNPN and CDR2 is SVGIG (reference sequence). This CDR3 is 12 amino acids long. Deletions cut 0 bases from V and 4 bases from J, with 6 bases between. The CDR3 DNA reads TGTGCCTGGAGTGTCTCCGGCTATGGCTACACCTTC. It translates to CAWSVSGYGYTF.

The V and J genes are TRBV6-5 and TRBJ1-5; 8 bases are a match to TRBD1. Trimming at V came to 6 bases and at J to 6 bases, leaving 7 bases not matched to a gene. Per germline, CDR1 MNHEY and CDR2 SVGAGI. CDR3 length equals 14 residues. CDR3 sequence: CASSDRGRSQPQHF. The CDR3 DNA sequence: TGTGCCAGCAGCGACAGGGGTCGTAGTCAGCCCCAGCATTTT.

This rearrangement joins TRBV5-1 to TRBJ2-3; 13 bases fit TRBD2. CDR3 size: 15 residues. V shed 4 bases and J 5 bases; nucleotides not matched to a gene: 4. From germline, CDR1 is SGHRS and CDR2 YFSETQ. The CDR3 bases are TGCGCCAGCAGCCGACTAGCGGGAGGACAAGATACGCAGTATTTT. Translated: CASSRLAGGQDTQYF.

This rearrangement joins TRBV2 to TRBJ2-7; TRBD2 matches 8 bases. Per germline, CDR1 SNHLY and CDR2 FYNNEI. Trimming cost V 4 bases and J 1 base; bases outside gene matches: 6. The CDR3 extends over 15 amino acids. CDR3 DNA: TGTGCCAGCAGTGCCCCTGAGCGGGGGTCCTACGAGCAGTACTTC. It is translated as CASSAPERGSYEQYF.

This sequence joins TRBV6-5 and TRBJ2-7; 10 nucleotides match TRBD1. V trimming: 2 bases; J trimming: 4 bases; junction bases outside the gene matches: 2. The CDR3 totals 14 residues. CDR1 is MNHEY, CDR2 SVGAGI, per germline. The CDR3 DNA reads as TGTGCCAGCAGTTACGGGACAGGGGAATACGAGCAGTACTTC. Translating gives CASSYGTGEYEQYF.

This rearrangement joins TRBV11-2 to TRBJ1-2; 7 positions agree with TRBD1. The CDR3 covers 14 residues. Per the germline V gene, CDR1 is SGHAT and CDR2 is FQNNGV. V trimming: 5 bases; J trimming: 3 bases; junction bases outside the gene matches: 6. The CDR3 is CASSPFGTDYGYTF. The CDR3 nucleotides are TGTGCCAGCAGCCCATTTGGGACAGACTATGGCTACACCTTC.

This clone was seen just once. V and J are TRBV2 and TRBJ2-1; 7 bases match TRBD2. With V trimmed by 9 bases and J by 0 bases, 5 bases remained unmatched. The CDR3 sequence is 14 residues long. The germline V gene has CDR1 SNHLY and CDR2 FYNNEI. The CDR3 coding sequence is TGTGCCAGAATCCGGGAGGACTCCTACAATGAGCAGTTCTTC. It codes for CARIREDSYNEQFF.